The 15 T cell receptor beta chains presented below share a single source sample, sequenced in a study of siplizumab effects on memory and regulatory T cells. Only in-frame clones appear in the TCRdb table, and some are missing; sequencing was by immunoSEQ multiplex PCR. Of more than 95,000 clones in the sample, 93% were seen once. The sequenced material came from Tregs sorted from blood. All receptors come from a human donor in good health.

The chain employs TRBV2 and TRBJ1-1; no clear D. Germline V lookup: CDR1 SNHLY, CDR2 FYNNEI. V was trimmed by 8 bases and J by 7 bases, leaving 8 bases between them. The CDR3 is 10 residues long. The CDR3 sequence is CASGRGEAFF. CDR3 bases: TGTGCCAGCGGGAGAGGTGAAGCTTTCTTT. Variable domain in full (rest from reference TRBV2 and TRBJ1-1): EPEVTQTPSHQVTQMGQEVILRCVPISNHLYFYWYRQILGQKVEFLVSFYNNEISEKSEIFDDQFSVERPDGSNFTLKIRSTKLEDSAMYFCASGRGEAFFGQGTRLTVV.

The chain is built from TRBV5-3 and TRBJ2-5; D is ambiguous. TRBV5-3 counts as an open reading frame of uncertain function. The CDR3 has 13 residues. V shed 2 bases and J shed 5 bases, with 10 bases lying between them. The chain's CDR3 is CARSFVTLETQYF. The CDR3 DNA reads TGTGCCAGAAGCTTCGTAACCCTGGAGACCCAGTACTTC.

The chain combines TRBV5-4 with TRBJ2-2; D unclear. Germline V gene data show CDR1 as SGHNT and CDR2 as YYREEE (reference sequence). Trimming shortened V by 2 bases and J by 3 bases, and 8 bases separated the two germline ends. The CDR3 contains 14 residues. The chain's CDR3 is CASSLTSHTGELFF. CDR3 nucleotide sequence: TGTGCCAGCAGCTTAACCTCGCACACCGGGGAGCTGTTTTTT. Filled out from reference TRBV5-4 and TRBJ2-2, the complete variable domain reads ETGVTQSPTHLIKTRGQQVTLRCSSQSGHNTVSWYQQALGQGPQFIFQYYREEENGRGNFPPRFSGLQFPNYSSELNVNALELDDSALYLCASSLTSHTGELFFGEGSRLTVL.

The genes are TRBV29-1 and TRBJ2-1, with 9 positions matching TRBD2. The length of the CDR3 is 13 residues. After removal of 6 bases from V and 0 bases from J, the junction contained 0 bases not matched to a gene. Per the germline V gene, CDR1 is SQVTM and CDR2 is ANQGSEA. The CDR3 sequence is CSVTSGSYNEQFF. CDR3 nucleotide sequence: TGCAGCGTGACTAGCGGCTCCTACAATGAGCAGTTCTTC.

This rearrangement joins TRBV5-1 to TRBJ2-2; a possible D gene is TRBD1 (6 bases). The length of the CDR3 is 14 residues. The germline CDR1 and CDR2 sequences are SGHRS and YFSETQ. V lost 8 bases and J 4 bases, leaving 15 bases between the germline ends. CDR3 DNA: TGCGCCAGTGCCGAGGGGGTATTCACCGGGGAGCTGTTTTTT. This gives the protein CASAEGVFTGELFF.

The chain uses TRBV6-1 and TRBJ1-5; 8 bases agree with TRBD1. The CDR3 consists of 13 residues. Trimming at V came to 6 bases and at J to 6 bases, leaving 4 bases not matched to a gene. The germline gives CDR1 MNHNS, CDR2 SASEGT. The CDR3 DNA sequence: TGTGCCAGCAGGGCCACAGGGGGTCAGCCCCAGCATTTT. Its translation: CASRATGGQPQHF.

The J gene is TRBJ1-1, the V gene TRBV5-1; 9 nucleotides match TRBD1. CDR3 size: 14 residues. Germline V CDR1 and CDR2: SGHRS, YFSETQ. After removal of 4 bases from V and 5 bases from J, the junction contained 6 bases not matched to a gene. As DNA, the CDR3 is TGCGCCAGCAGCAGGGACAGGGTTTTAACTGAAGCTTTCTTT. It is translated as CASSRDRVLTEAFF.

V usage is TRBV7-8 and J usage is TRBJ1-1; the D is unclear. Germline V gene sequence: CDR1 SGHVS, CDR2 FQNEAQ. CDR3 size: 13 residues. The V gene lost 2 bases and the J gene lost 6 bases, with 10 bases spanning the gap. CDR3 in amino acids: CASSLREGAEAFF. CDR3 coding DNA: TGTGCCAGCAGCTTACGAGAGGGCGCTGAAGCTTTCTTT.

This chain connects TRBV11-2 to TRBJ1-2; no clear D gene. The germline V and J ends were trimmed by 1 base and 3 bases, with 6 bases remaining between them. This CDR3 has 13 amino acids. Germline V CDR1 and CDR2: SGHAT, FQNNGV. CDR3 DNA sequence: TGTGCCAGCAGCTTAGTGGTCGACTATGGCTACACCTTC. It encodes CASSLVVDYGYTF.

The chain combines TRBV19 with TRBJ2-1; 12 bases fit TRBD2. There are 20 residues in the CDR3. V was clipped by 5 bases and J by 3 bases; unmatched bases: 17. Germline assignment: CDR1 LNHDA and CDR2 SQIVND (reference sequence). The DNA for the CDR3 is TGTGCCAGTAGTTTTGGGGAACCGGGACTAGCGGGCCCCCGCTACAATGAGCAGTTCTTC. It specifies CASSFGEPGLAGPRYNEQFF.

The chain links TRBV6-6 to TRBJ1-2; D might be TRBD1 (6 bases). Germline V CDR1 and CDR2: MNHNY, SVGAGI (reference sequence). This CDR3 contains 14 residues. V was trimmed by 2 bases and J by 8 bases, leaving 15 bases between them. The CDR3 reads CASSYLQGSQGYTF. The CDR3 DNA is TGTGCCAGCAGTTACCTACAGGGAAGTCAGGGCTACACCTTC.

The rearrangement joins TRBV30 to TRBJ1-1, with TRBD1 as a possible D gene (5 bases). The CDR3 contains 12 residues. V lost 2 bases and J 11 bases, leaving 15 bases between the germline ends. Germline values: CDR1 GTSNPN, CDR2 SVGIG (reference sequence). This chain's CDR3 is CAWSRIGRDAFF. The CDR3 region has the DNA TGTGCCTGGAGTCGGATTGGCAGGGACGCTTTCTTT.

This clone was detected only once. The chain employs TRBV5-1 and TRBJ2-7; 13 nucleotides align to TRBD2. V lost 0 bases to trimming and J lost 6 bases; unmatched junction nucleotides: 6. This CDR3 has 16 residues. Germline CDR1 is SGHRS and CDR2 is YFSETQ. CDR3 DNA sequence: TGCGCCAGCAGCTTGGGAACTAGCGGGGGGGAAACCGAGCAGTACTTC. Protein sequence: CASSLGTSGGETEQYF.

CDR3 amino acids: CASSYSSGAGGSPLHF. The CDR3 nucleotides read TGTGCCAGCAGTTACTCATCAGGGGCGGGGGGTTCACCCCTCCACTTT. The J gene is TRBJ1-6, the V gene TRBV6-5, with a possible D match to TRBD1 (6 bases). With 0 bases removed from V and 9 bases from J, the gap between germline ends came to 15 bases. The CDR3 is made up of 16 amino acids. Germline V gene data show CDR1 as MNHEY and CDR2 as SVGAGI.

The V call is TRBV5-5, the J call TRBJ2-7; 8 bases agree with TRBD1. V shed 4 bases and J 2 bases; nucleotides not matched to a gene: 8. The germline V gene encodes CDR1 SGHKS and CDR2 YYEKEE (reference sequence). CDR3 size: 15 residues. The CDR3 sequence is CASSREDRATYEQYF. For the CDR3, the DNA is TGTGCCAGCAGCCGCGAGGACAGGGCAACCTACGAGCAGTACTTC.